The clone carrying this TCR beta chain was picked up many times. Its specificity is not known. The record originates from a study of T cells in Graves' hyperthyroidism and ophthalmopathy. Study overall: Peripheral blood collection took place at initial diagnosis, before any treatment. Regarding the study as a whole: Blood shared most expanded thyroid clonotypes above 0.001.

This CDR3 has 14 amino acids. Germline CDR1 MNHNS, CDR2 SASEGT. Trimming removed 1 base from V and 8 bases from J, with 12 bases in between. Amplified TCR beta CDR3 regions came from RNA transcripts. The HTBI set primed first-round TCR CDR3 RT-PCR. From the multiplex PCR reads, TCRdb called clonotypes with MiXCR, one entry per CDR3 protein. The data show around 610,000 distinct CDR3 sequences, approximately 15% seen once. Exclusion criteria comprised uncontrolled infection, other autoimmune disease, pregnancy or lactation. Sequenced input: blood. This sequence joins TRBV6-1 and TRBJ2-4; D possibly corresponds to TRBD1 (5 bases). The receptor was isolated from a woman aged 40 to 50 with Graves' ophthalmopathy. In DNA, the CDR3 is TGTGCCAGCAGTGAAGAGGGGTGGGAACACATTCAGTACTTC. This sequence encodes CASSEEGWEHIQYF.